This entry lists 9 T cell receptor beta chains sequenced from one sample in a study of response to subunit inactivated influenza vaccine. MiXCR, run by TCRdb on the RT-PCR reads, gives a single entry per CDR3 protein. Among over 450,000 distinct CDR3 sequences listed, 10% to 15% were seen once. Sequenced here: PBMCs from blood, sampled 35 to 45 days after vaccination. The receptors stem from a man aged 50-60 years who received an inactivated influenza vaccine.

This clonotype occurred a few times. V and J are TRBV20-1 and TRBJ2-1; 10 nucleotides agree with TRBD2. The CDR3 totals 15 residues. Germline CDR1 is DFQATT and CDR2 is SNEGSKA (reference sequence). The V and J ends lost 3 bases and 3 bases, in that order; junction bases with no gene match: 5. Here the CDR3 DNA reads TGCAGTGCTAGTCCGACTAGCGGGCTCTACAATGAGCAGTTCTTC. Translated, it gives CSASPTSGLYNEQFF.

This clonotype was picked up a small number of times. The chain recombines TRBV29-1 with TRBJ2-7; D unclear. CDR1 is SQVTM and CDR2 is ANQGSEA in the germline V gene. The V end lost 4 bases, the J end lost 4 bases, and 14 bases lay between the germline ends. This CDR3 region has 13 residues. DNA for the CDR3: TGCAGCGTTGGTCGTCAGCAAGGATACGAGCAGTACTTC. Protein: CSVGRQQGYEQYF.

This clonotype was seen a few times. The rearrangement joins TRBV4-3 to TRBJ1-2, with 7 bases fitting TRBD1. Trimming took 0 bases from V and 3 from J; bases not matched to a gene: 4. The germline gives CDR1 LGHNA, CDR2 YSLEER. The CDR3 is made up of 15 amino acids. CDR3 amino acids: CASSQEGTGDYGYTF. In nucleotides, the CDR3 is TGCGCCAGCAGCCAAGAGGGAACAGGGGACTATGGCTACACCTTC.

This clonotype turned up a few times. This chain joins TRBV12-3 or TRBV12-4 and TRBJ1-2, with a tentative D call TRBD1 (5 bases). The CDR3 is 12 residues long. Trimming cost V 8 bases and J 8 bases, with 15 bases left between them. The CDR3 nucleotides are TGTGCCAGCCTTTACTTCGGGGACGGCTACACCTTC. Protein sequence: CASLYFGDGYTF.

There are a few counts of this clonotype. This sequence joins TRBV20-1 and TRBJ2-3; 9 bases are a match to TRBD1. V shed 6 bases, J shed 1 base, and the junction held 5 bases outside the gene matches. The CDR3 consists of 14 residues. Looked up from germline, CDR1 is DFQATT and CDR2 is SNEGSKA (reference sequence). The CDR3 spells CSAQQGAGTDTQYF. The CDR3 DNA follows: TGCAGTGCCCAACAGGGGGCAGGCACAGATACGCAGTATTTT.

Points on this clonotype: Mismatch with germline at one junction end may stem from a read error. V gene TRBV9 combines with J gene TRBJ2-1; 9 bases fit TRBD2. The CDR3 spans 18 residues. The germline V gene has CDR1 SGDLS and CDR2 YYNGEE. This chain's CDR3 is CASSVGLAGSISYNEEFF. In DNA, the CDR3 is TGTGCCAGCAGCGTAGGTCTAGCGGGAAGCATCTCCTACAATGAGGAGTTCTTC.

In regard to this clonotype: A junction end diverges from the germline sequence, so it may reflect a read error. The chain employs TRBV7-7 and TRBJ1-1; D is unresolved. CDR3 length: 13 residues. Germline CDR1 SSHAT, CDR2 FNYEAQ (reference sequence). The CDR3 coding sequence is TGTGCTAGCAGCGCTAACGAGGGAACTGAAGCTTTCTTT. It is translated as CASSANEGTEAFF.

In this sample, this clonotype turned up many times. The CDR3 nucleotides read TGCAGCGCCACAGGGGCAGGGACACGCACAGATACGCAGTATTTT. Translation gives CSATGAGTRTDTQYF. The rearrangement links TRBV29-1 to TRBJ2-3; TRBD1 agrees at 7 bases. Per the germline V gene, CDR1 is SQVTM and CDR2 is ANQGSEA. V shed 7 bases and J 1 base; nucleotides not matched to a gene: 11. CDR3 length equals 15 residues.

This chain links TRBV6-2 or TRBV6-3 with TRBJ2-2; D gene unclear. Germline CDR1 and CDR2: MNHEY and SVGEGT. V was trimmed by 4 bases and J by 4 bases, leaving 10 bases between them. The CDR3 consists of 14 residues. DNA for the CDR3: TGTGCCAGCAGTTTTTTGTCAGGCACCGGGGAGCTGTTTTTT. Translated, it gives CASSFLSGTGELFF.